This T cell receptor beta chain was identified during a study of OX40 agonist ivuxolimab in advanced cancers. Study context: Cancers in dose escalation were hepatocellular, melanoma, renal cell and head and neck. With a range of roughly 20 to 79, age averaged about 58 years, and roughly 80% were male. The eligibility criteria allowed prior anti-PD-1, anti-PD-L1 or anti-CTLA-4 therapy, and around 40% had some. Study findings and constraints: Certain nonresponders likewise exhibited a low normalized T-cell clonal expansion.

Clones were sequenced by immunoSEQ multiplex PCR, and TCRdb holds only the in-frame ones, with some missing. The sample holds about 48,000 clones, 70% to 90% seen once. This clone was counted between two and nine times. The target antigen is unknown. CDR1 and CDR2 from the germline V gene are GTSNPN and SVGIG (reference sequence). The CDR3 runs to 13 residues. The V end was cut by 4 bases, the J end by 6 bases, with 15 bases between. This rearrangement joins TRBV30 to TRBJ1-1, with D maybe TRBD1 (5 bases). The material was CD4+ or CD8+ T cells sorted from blood, obtained in a trial of the OX40 agonist ivuxolimab. The receptor was derived from an adult with an advanced solid tumor such as melanoma, head and neck, liver or kidney cancer. The CDR3 DNA is TGTGCCTGGATTGTTACAGGCCTATCTGAAGCTTTCTTT. The encoded protein is CAWIVTGLSEAFF.